The clone carrying this TCR beta chain was detected only a few times. Antigen unknown. The sample comes from a study of CD8 T cells in ankylosing spondylitis. General observations from the study: Existing reports had already noted some motif variants in reactive arthritis synovial fluid and blood. Researchers reportedly found disease-linked clones significantly enriched in matched ankylosing spondylitis synovial fluid.

Via MiXCR, TCRdb re-called the 5' RACE reads, giving one row per CDR3 protein. This table has 300,000 to 350,000 distinct CDR3 sequences, about a fifth appearing once. The CDR3 is 13 amino acids. The germline gives CDR1 SQVTM, CDR2 ANQGSEA. V was cut by 3 bases and J by 0 bases, with 8 bases left in between. The receptor comes from a female donor with ankylosing spondylitis or in good health (not recorded which). V usage is TRBV29-1 and J usage is TRBJ1-1; the D is unclear. The specimen was blood, either unsorted or a sorted T cell fraction (not recorded which). CDR3 sequence: CSVDRSLNTEAFF. CDR3 DNA sequence: TGCAGCGTTGACCGTAGCTTGAACACTGAAGCTTTCTTT.